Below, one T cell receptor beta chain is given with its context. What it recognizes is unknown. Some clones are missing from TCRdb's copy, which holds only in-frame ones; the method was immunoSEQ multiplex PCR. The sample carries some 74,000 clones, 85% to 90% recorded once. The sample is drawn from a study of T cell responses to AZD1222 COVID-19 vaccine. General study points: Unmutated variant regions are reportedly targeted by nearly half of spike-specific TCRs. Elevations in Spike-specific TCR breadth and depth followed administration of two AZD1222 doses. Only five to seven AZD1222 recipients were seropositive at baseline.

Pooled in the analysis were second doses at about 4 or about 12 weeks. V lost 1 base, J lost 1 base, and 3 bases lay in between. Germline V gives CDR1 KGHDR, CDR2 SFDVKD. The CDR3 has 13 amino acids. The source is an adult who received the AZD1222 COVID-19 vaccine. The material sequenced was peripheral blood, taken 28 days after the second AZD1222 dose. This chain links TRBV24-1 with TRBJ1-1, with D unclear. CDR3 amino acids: CATSDFRNTEAFF. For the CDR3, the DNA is TGTGCCACCAGTGATTTCAGGAACACTGAAGCTTTCTTT.